These T cell receptor beta chains were read from a single sample in a study of cytomegalovirus exposure and HLA in healthy donors. This table comes from immunoSEQ multiplex PCR, and its TCRdb copy is limited to in-frame clones, with some not included. The sample has over 200,000 clones; approximately 81% are singletons. The sample was PBMCs. The receptors derive from a human donor in good health. The CDR3 runs from the conserved cysteine through the conserved F or W. The D gene is left open where the match is weak. The listing skips clone size in some rows; elsewhere it reads once, few, many or a size class.

clone_size,d_call,v_call,j_call,cdr3_aa
once,TRBD2,TRBV7-2,TRBJ2-2,CASSLLSAGGRTGELFF
once,.,TRBV19,TRBJ1-3,CASSIGGPGNTIYF
.,.,TRBV30,TRBJ1-2,CAWSRDSNYGYTF
.,TRBD2,TRBV7-2,TRBJ2-3,CASSLEAREISDTQYF
.,TRBD2,TRBV19,TRBJ2-3,CASSMASGSADTQYF
.,TRBD1,TRBV27,TRBJ2-3,CASRRQGSTDTQYF
.,TRBD1,TRBV7-3,TRBJ2-5,CASSLGDRDQETQYF
.,TRBD2,TRBV9,TRBJ2-7,CASSPGTSGSRDEQYF
once,TRBD2,TRBV29-1,TRBJ2-7,CSVKGTGTSIEQYF
.,.,TRBV2,TRBJ2-7,CASKAGYTYEQYF
.,.,TRBV9,TRBJ2-5,CASSPRHRETQYF
.,TRBD1,TRBV7-8,TRBJ1-5,CASSTNDRGLNQPQHF
few,TRBD2,TRBV27,TRBJ2-3,CASSLIAGGGTDTQYF
.,.,TRBV27,TRBJ1-2,CASSLRVYSSPNYGYTF
.,TRBD1,TRBV2,TRBJ1-1,CASTSGQGISEAFF
.,.,TRBV7-8,TRBJ2-5,CASSLGFGAVQETQYF
.,TRBD2,TRBV6-5,TRBJ2-7,CASSYTPGGNYEQYF
.,TRBD2,TRBV6-6,TRBJ2-5,CASSLTSGLQETQYF
.,TRBD2,TRBV14,TRBJ2-7,CASSQLRSGRSYEQYF
.,.,TRBV6-5,TRBJ1-5,CASSYSKLAGQPQHF
once,TRBD1,TRBV7-3,TRBJ2-6,CASSGQEGSGANVLTF
.,.,TRBV12-5,TRBJ2-7,CASGFSEQYF
.,TRBD2,TRBV11-3,TRBJ2-1,CASSLVGGRALDNEQFF
.,.,TRBV18,TRBJ1-4,CASSPVAGVNEKLFF
.,.,TRBV12-2,TRBJ2-5,CASRLVGELAVQETQYF
once,.,TRBV7-6,TRBJ1-1,CASSLDRFTEAFF
.,TRBD2,TRBV6-1,TRBJ2-7,CAAGLAGVLPHEQYF
.,TRBD2,TRBV30,TRBJ2-1,CAWSHGRGNEQFF
.,TRBD1,TRBV5-6,TRBJ2-7,CASSLAGTGAEQYF
few,TRBD1,TRBV6-6,TRBJ1-5,CASSYTQGNSNQPQHF
.,.,TRBV28,TRBJ2-3,CASSREGGADTQYF
.,TRBD2,TRBV25-1,TRBJ2-2,CASSRGGLKNTGELFF
.,TRBD1,TRBV19,TRBJ2-3,CASSMRGPTGAPTDTQYF
.,.,TRBV6-5,TRBJ1-6,CASSLLSPNSPLHF
.,TRBD1,TRBV5-1,TRBJ1-2,CASSLGQGNYGYTF
.,.,TRBV7-9,TRBJ1-1,CASSFVEDTEAFF
.,.,TRBV7-8,TRBJ1-1,CASRPYRGRENTEAFF
.,.,TRBV9,TRBJ2-5,CASSGTSGTQYF
.,.,TRBV10-3,TRBJ2-6,CAISESISGANVLTF
.,.,TRBV19,TRBJ2-5,CASRDRQETQYF
.,TRBD2,TRBV7-2,TRBJ2-1,CASSLALLAGSNEQFF
.,TRBD2,TRBV5-4,TRBJ2-7,CASSPTSGSYEQYF
.,TRBD2,TRBV29-1,TRBJ2-2,CSVLAGNTGELFF
.,.,TRBV27,TRBJ2-7,CASSSAFGPYEQYF
.,TRBD2,TRBV7-6,TRBJ2-5,CASSLTSGRRVSETQYF
once,TRBD2,TRBV29-1,TRBJ2-5,CSVRTPLAGAETQYF
once,TRBD1,TRBV2,TRBJ1-1,CASRDRGQMNTEAFF
.,TRBD2,TRBV7-2,TRBJ2-1,CASSSGAGLAGVGNEQFF
few,.,TRBV7-9,TRBJ1-1,CASSSVNTEAFF
.,.,TRBV19,TRBJ2-1,CASTQTGYNEQFF
.,TRBD2,TRBV11-2,TRBJ2-2,CASRGLAENTGELFF
.,TRBD1,TRBV14,TRBJ2-7,CASSQGGQGSTYEQYF
.,.,TRBV7-9,TRBJ2-4,CASSNRADKNIQYF
.,.,TRBV5-1,TRBJ1-3,CASSWGGQQGSGNTIYF
once,TRBD2,TRBV7-3,TRBJ2-5,CASSYIAGGPETQYF